This passage covers 19 T cell receptor beta chains from one sample sequenced in a study of shared clonotypes between healthy human individuals. Data came from immunoSEQ multiplex PCR; TCRdb stores just in-frame clones and leaves some out. The profile shows around 500,000 clones, around 78% of them singletons. The sample comprised PBMCs. The receptors shown here come from a woman in her forties in good health. Some clones in this sample may be carry-over from other donors' samples.

In DNA, the CDR3 is TGTGCCAGTAGTAAATACGGGACTAACCAAGAGACCCAGTACTTC. This translates into CASSKYGTNQETQYF. The gene calls are TRBV19 and TRBJ2-5; TRBD2 agrees at 7 bases. V gave up 4 bases and J gave up 0 bases; unmatched junction bases: 5. Germline CDR1 LNHDA, CDR2 SQIVND (reference sequence). This CDR3 region has 15 residues. Full variable domain (missing parts from reference TRBV19 and TRBJ2-5): DGGITQSPKYLFRKEGQNVTLSCEQNLNHDAMYWYRQDPGQGLRLIYYSQIVNDFQKGDIAEGYSVSREKKESFPLTVTSAQKNPTAFYLCASSKYGTNQETQYFGPGTRLLVL.

The chain uses TRBV29-1 and TRBJ2-7; weak D call: TRBD1 (5 bases). This CDR3 is built from 12 residues. The ends were cut back, 5 bases at V and 4 bases at J, with 12 bases in the middle. Per germline, CDR1 SQVTM and CDR2 ANQGSEA. The CDR3 region has the DNA TGCAGCGTTAGGGCAGGGATGTACGAGCAGTACTTC. Its translation is CSVRAGMYEQYF.

V and J are TRBV11-2 and TRBJ2-1; no firm D call. The CDR3 loop spans 14 amino acids. Germline V gives CDR1 SGHAT, CDR2 FQNNGV. Deletions cut 5 bases from V and 3 bases from J, with 11 bases between. The CDR3, as DNA: TGTGCCAGCAGCCCCCCCGGAGACTACAATGAGCAGTTCTTC. This sequence encodes CASSPPGDYNEQFF. The whole variable domain, filled in from reference TRBV11-2 and TRBJ2-1, reads EAGVAQSPRYKIIEKRQSVAFWCNPISGHATLYWYQQILGQGPKLLIQFQNNGVVDDSQLPKDRFSAERLKGVDSTLKIQPAKLEDSAVYLCASSPPGDYNEQFFGPGTRLTVL.

The table lists this clone with a count of one. The chain joins TRBV6-6 to TRBJ2-7; tentative D call: TRBD2 (6 bases). Looked up from germline, CDR1 is MNHNY and CDR2 is SVGAGI (reference sequence). This CDR3 is 14 amino acids long. With 3 bases removed from V and 5 bases from J, the gap between germline ends came to 14 bases. The CDR3 spells CASSYSRAGNEQYF. The DNA for the CDR3 is TGTGCCAGCAGTTATTCAAGGGCGGGGAACGAGCAGTACTTC.

As DNA, the CDR3 is TGTGCCTGGAGTGTAGAAACTCCGGGCGAAAAACTGTTTTTT. Its protein is CAWSVETPGEKLFF. The chain is built from TRBV30 and TRBJ1-4; D unresolved. Germline lookup yields CDR1 GTSNPN and CDR2 SVGIG (reference sequence). V lost 0 bases, J lost 8 bases, and 13 bases lay in between. This CDR3 comprises 14 residues. Filled out from reference TRBV30 and TRBJ1-4, the complete variable domain reads SQTIHQWPATLVQPVGSPLSLECTVEGTSNPNLYWYRQAAGRGLQLLFYSVGIGQISSEVPQNLSASRPQDRQFILSSKKLLLSDSGFYLCAWSVETPGEKLFFGSGTQLSVL.

With regard to this clone: Just one base apart from a much larger clone, this may be a read error. The CDR3 coding sequence is TGTACCAGCTCACCACGGACAGACCCTGAAGCTTTCTTT. Its protein product is CTSSPRTDPEAFF. This chain connects TRBV18 to TRBJ1-1, with D possibly being TRBD1 (6 bases). Germline CDR1 is KGHSH and CDR2 is LQKENI. This CDR3 has 13 amino acids. The variable domain in full, with the rest retrieved from reference TRBV18 and TRBJ1-1, is NAGVMQNPRHLVRRRGQEARLRCSPMKGHSHVYWYRQLPEEGLKFMVYLQKENIIDESGMPKERFSAEFPKEGPSILRIQQVVRGDSAAYFCTSSPRTDPEAFFGQGTRLTVV.

The chain uses TRBV7-2 and TRBJ1-1, with D perhaps TRBD1 (6 bases). This CDR3 contains 13 residues. Germline-derived CDR1 and CDR2 are SGHTA and FQGNSA. V dropped 5 bases and J dropped 5 bases, with 12 bases sitting between them. DNA for the CDR3: TGTGCCAGCAGCCAACAGGGAACTACTGAAGCTTTCTTT. Translated: CASSQQGTTEAFF.

This rearrangement joins TRBV14 to TRBJ2-5, with D perhaps matching TRBD1 (6 bases). Deletions cut 2 bases from V and 7 bases from J, with 14 bases between. This CDR3 has 14 amino acids. The V gene's germline CDR1 is SGHDN and CDR2 FVKESK. CDR3 in DNA: TGTGCCAGCAGCCAACAACAGGGCACTTGGACCCAGTACTTC. Its translation is CASSQQQGTWTQYF.

V usage is TRBV2 and J usage is TRBJ2-3; TRBD2 aligns across 8 bases. Looked up from germline, CDR1 is SNHLY and CDR2 is FYNNEI. V dropped 6 bases and J dropped 2; count of bases not matched to a gene: 4. There are 14 residues in the CDR3. The CDR3 bases are TGTGCCAGCAGGCCCGGACTAGCCACAGATACGCAGTATTTT. Protein sequence: CASRPGLATDTQYF.

This clone was picked up a small number of times. The rearrangement links TRBV30 to TRBJ1-6; D unresolved. There are 13 residues in the CDR3. The V and J ends lost 0 bases and 8 bases respectively, with 8 bases between them. CDR1 and CDR2 (germline): GTSNPN, SVGIG (reference sequence). The CDR3 is CAWSVTRDSPLHF. CDR3 coding DNA: TGTGCCTGGAGTGTAACCCGGGATTCACCCCTCCACTTT.

This rearrangement joins TRBV5-1 to TRBJ2-3; 7 positions agree with TRBD2. The CDR3 extends over 16 amino acids. Germline V gene data show CDR1 as SGHRS and CDR2 as YFSETQ. The trim removed 2 bases at V and 2 bases at J, leaving 8 bases unmatched. The CDR3: CASSFLLAESTDTQYF. DNA of the CDR3: TGCGCCAGCAGCTTCCTCCTAGCGGAGTCCACAGATACGCAGTATTTT.

As regards this clone: This may arise from a read error, as a much more abundant clone is one base away. This CDR3 is also generated by other DNA sequences in the sample. This sequence joins TRBV30 and TRBJ1-4; D unresolved. This CDR3 comprises 13 residues. V lost 4 bases, J lost 1 base, and 7 bases lay in between. Germline values: CDR1 GTSNPN, CDR2 SVGIG (reference sequence). CDR3 nucleotides: TGTGCCTGGATGCCAGGAACTAATGAAAAACTGTTTTTT. Amino acids: CAWMPGTNEKLFF. Combining the CDR3 with reference TRBV30 and TRBJ1-4 gives the whole variable domain SQTIHQWPATLVQPVGSPLSLECTVEGTSNPNLYWYRQAAGRGLQLLFYSVGIGQISSEVPQNLSASRPQDRQFILSSKKLLLSDSGFYLCAWMPGTNEKLFFGSGTQLSVL.

As for this clone: A far larger clone is one nucleotide away, so this likely arose from a read error. This sample also contains other DNA sequences that code for the same CDR3. The CDR3 DNA reads TGTGCCTGCGCCGGGACAGGGGGTCAGCCCCAGCATTTC. Translated: CACAGTGGQPQHF. The chain employs TRBV27 and TRBJ1-5; TRBD1 matches at 11 bases. The length of the CDR3 is 13 residues. Germline V gene sequence: CDR1 MNHEY, CDR2 SMNVEV (reference sequence).

This clone was seen only a few times. The chain links TRBV2 to TRBJ2-3; D may be TRBD2 (7 bases). Trimming removed 6 bases at V and 5 bases at J, with 15 bases between. The CDR3 consists of 14 residues. The V gene's germline CDR1 is SNHLY and CDR2 FYNNEI. CDR3 region: CASRTGLGGDTQYF. The DNA for the CDR3 is TGTGCCAGCAGGACCGGACTAGGGGGAGATACGCAGTATTTT.

This rearrangement joins TRBV28 to TRBJ2-3; the match to TRBD2 covers 7 bases. Germline V gene data show CDR1 as MDHEN and CDR2 as SYDVKM. The CDR3 is 14 residues long. The V and J ends lost 10 bases and 0 bases, in that order; junction bases with no gene match: 7. CDR3 in DNA: TGTGCCACGGGGGGAGGAACTAGCACAGATACGCAGTATTTT. It encodes CATGGGTSTDTQYF.

The rearrangement joins TRBV7-9 to TRBJ2-7; D is uncertain. This CDR3 region has 12 residues. Germline lookup yields CDR1 SEHNR and CDR2 FQNEAQ (reference sequence). V lost 2 bases, J lost 3 bases, and 5 bases lay in between. CDR3 sequence: CASSLRGYEQYF. DNA for the CDR3: TGTGCCAGCAGCTTAAGAGGCTACGAGCAGTACTTC.

On this clone itself: A much larger clonotype is one base distant, so this may be a read error. The chain is built from TRBV11-3 and TRBJ2-7; perhaps TRBD2 as D (6 bases). The germline V gene has CDR1 SGHNT and CDR2 YENEEA. V was pared by 1 base and J by 3 bases, with 10 bases between. This CDR3 is 14 amino acids long. CDR3 in amino acids: CASSLGAGSYEQYF. CDR3 coding DNA: TGTGCCAGCAGCTTAGGCGCGGGAAGCTACGAGCAGTACTTC.

The CDR3 loop is CASSTDSGNQPQHF. CDR3 nucleotide sequence: TGTGCCAGTAGCACAGACAGTGGCAATCAGCCCCAGCATTTT. The rearrangement links TRBV19 to TRBJ1-5; possibly TRBD1 for D (5 bases). The CDR3 extends over 14 amino acids. The germline V gene encodes CDR1 LNHDA and CDR2 SQIVND (reference sequence). The V end lost 6 bases, the J end lost 2 bases, and 11 bases lay between the germline ends. Full variable domain (remainder filled in from reference TRBV19 and TRBJ1-5): DGGITQSPKYLFRKEGQNVTLSCEQNLNHDAMYWYRQDPGQGLRLIYYSQIVNDFQKGDIAEGYSVSREKKESFPLTVTSAQKNPTAFYLCASSTDSGNQPQHFGDGTRLSIL.

The V and J genes are TRBV7-2 and TRBJ1-2; D is uncertain. This CDR3 spans 15 amino acids. The germline V gene has CDR1 SGHTA and CDR2 FQGNSA. V lost 3 bases to trimming and J lost 7 bases, with 18 bases between them. For the CDR3, the DNA is TGTGCCAGCAGCTTGATGGGCCCTTTAGGCGTTGGCTACACCTTC. This encodes CASSLMGPLGVGYTF.